This entry concerns a single T cell receptor beta chain. This receptor's antigen is unknown. Within one base of it there is no much larger clone, and no base qualities were kept. The data originate from a study of blood T cell repertoires in COVID-19 (dated by TCRdb to between 2020 and 2021). For the wider study: Collaborator samples came from the United States, Italy and Spain and covered acute and convalescent phases of COVID-19. The material from the prospective study consisted of cDNA or gDNA derived from T cells, B-cell-depleted T cells, or PBMCs. Deeply sampled blood TCRbeta repertoires from subjects exposed to, actively infected with, or recovered from COVID-19 were included in the dataset. The repertoires were released in a freely available public database intended as a resource for research on the immune response to SARS-CoV-2. Samples came from the ongoing ImmuneRACE study (first 160 participants) plus 1,254 subjects from 6 global collaborators. Nearly every sample came with metadata listing a de-identified subject ID, COVID-19 status, age in years and sex. Where available, HLA class I and class II types were obtained from metadata supplied by the sample provider rather than from assay-based typing. Summary of the overall study and its limitations: The amount of clinical and demographic metadata varied by source and participant and was provided uncurated.

TCRbeta CDR3 regions were amplified from genomic DNA using the immunoSEQ Assay, a bias-controlled multiplex PCR. The original methods were these. Nucleated cell counts per sample were estimated from amplification of reference gene primers within the assay. To quantify the absolute abundance of each unique TCRbeta CDR3 rearrangement, sequence reads were collapsed and filtered. For each sample, productive Simpson clonality was calculated by taking the square root of Simpson's diversity index across productive rearrangements. Sourced from immuneACCESS, this table was stored by TCRdb with only in-frame sequences that have V and J called. A share of the clones is absent; for the studies checked, an unresolved V gene accounts for under half, and the remainder has no known explanation. V and J calls and clone size follow that table, whereas D and trimming were derived from the DNA. In this sample the table shows some 44,000 clones, around 92% of which occur a single time. The top ten hold around 11% of the sample.

Whole blood was collected in K2EDTA tubes by collaborating institutions according to the institutions' own protocols. Collaborator samples were shipped for TCRbeta analysis as frozen whole blood, isolated PBMCs, or DNA extracted from either sample type. Reading the germline V gene (reference sequence) gives CDR1 SGHNT and CDR2 YYREEE. The CDR3, cysteine through phenylalanine, is 18 amino acids long. Only the CDR3 DNA stays, 54 bases, in frame from base 1. At the junction V is shortened by 4 bases and J by 2 bases; bases outside the gene matches: 15. The rearranged segments are TRBV5-4 and TRBJ1-3, with 7 bases in between that match TRBD1. Specimen: peripheral blood. The clonotype comes from a human donor in a cohort sampled during active COVID-19. The nucleotide sequence reads as follows: TGTGCCAGCAGCCTTTCTATTCGGACAGGCCACACTGGAAACACCATATATTTT. The resulting protein is CASSLSIRTGHTGNTIYF. This CDR3, with the reference TRBV5-4 and TRBJ1-3 proteins standing in past its ends, gives the full variable domain ETGVTQSPTHLIKTRGQQVTLRCSSQSGHNTVSWYQQALGQGPQFIFQYYREEENGRGNFPPRFSGLQFPNYSSELNVNALELDDSALYLCASSLSIRTGHTGNTIYFGEGSWLTVV.